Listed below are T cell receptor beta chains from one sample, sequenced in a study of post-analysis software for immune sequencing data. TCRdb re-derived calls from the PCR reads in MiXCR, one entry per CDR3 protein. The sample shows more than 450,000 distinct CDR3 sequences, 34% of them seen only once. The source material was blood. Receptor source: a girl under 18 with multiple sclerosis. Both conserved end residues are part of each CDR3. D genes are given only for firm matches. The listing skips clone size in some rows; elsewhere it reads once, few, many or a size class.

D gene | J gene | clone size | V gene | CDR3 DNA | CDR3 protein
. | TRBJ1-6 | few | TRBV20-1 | TGCAGTGCTACCCGTCCGGTTAAGAATTCACCCCTCCACTTT | CSATRPVKNSPLHF
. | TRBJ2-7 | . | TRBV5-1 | TGCGCCAGCAGCCTTGGGACGGACTTTTCCTACGAGCAGTACTTC | CASSLGTDFSYEQYF
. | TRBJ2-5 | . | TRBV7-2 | TGTGCCAGCAGCTTAGAGTTGGCTCAAGAGACCCAGTACTTC | CASSLELAQETQYF
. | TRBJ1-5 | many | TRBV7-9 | TGTGCCAGCAGTTTGCTCAATCAGCCCCAGCATTTT | CASSLLNQPQHF
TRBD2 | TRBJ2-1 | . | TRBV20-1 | TGCAGTGCTAGAATGCCTAGCGGGGGGGCTGCCTACAATGAGCAGTTCTTC | CSARMPSGGAAYNEQFF
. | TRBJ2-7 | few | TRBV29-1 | TGCAGCGTTGACCCTGGACAGACAGGACGAGGCGAGCAGTACTTC | CSVDPGQTGRGEQYF
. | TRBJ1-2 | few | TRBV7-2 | TGTGCCAGCAGCCATCGGGACACTTACTATGGCTACACCTTC | CASSHRDTYYGYTF
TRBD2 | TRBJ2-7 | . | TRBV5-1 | TGCGCCAGCAGCCGGACTAGCGGGGAGACCTACGAGCAGTACTTC | CASSRTSGETYEQYF
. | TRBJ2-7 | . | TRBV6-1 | TGTGCCAGCAGCGAGACCGTCGGGGAGCATTACTTC | CASSETVGEHYF
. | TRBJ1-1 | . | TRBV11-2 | TGTGCCAGCAGCCCCGTGACAGCGATGAACACTGAAGCTTTCTTT | CASSPVTAMNTEAFF
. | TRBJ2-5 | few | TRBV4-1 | TGCGCCAGCAGCCAAGATCTCTCTACAAGGGTGGAGACCCAGTACTTC | CASSQDLSTRVETQYF
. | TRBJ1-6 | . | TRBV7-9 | TGTGCCAGCAGCGGGACGTTCTATAATTCACCCCTCCACTTT | CASSGTFYNSPLHF